This T cell receptor beta chain emerged from a study of blood T cell repertoires in COVID-19. In the study overall: The United States, Italy and Spain were the sources of the acute and convalescent COVID-19 samples.

Recruitment covered 20 to 25 US areas and drew participants whose ages spanned roughly 18 to 90 years. Recovery among Cohort 3 donors was established by two negative PCRs, clearance, or symptom resolution. Germline values: CDR1 MNHEY, CDR2 SVGEGT. The CDR3 is 17 residues long. V lost 2 bases to trimming and J lost 0 bases; unmatched junction nucleotides: 7. Original analysis: The assay estimated nucleated cells by amplifying reference gene primers. This table comes from immunoSEQ multiplex PCR, and its TCRdb copy is limited to in-frame clones, with some not included. D and trimming come from the DNA, and the V and J calls and clone size come from that table. In the table there are about 46,000 clones, around 83% of which are singletons.

The sequence was collected from a woman between 45 and 65 years old who had recovered from COVID-19. Sample: PBMCs or T cells enriched from blood (not recorded which). This chain connects TRBV6-2 or TRBV6-3 to TRBJ2-1, with 7 positions matching TRBD2. CDR3 in amino acids: CASSYVLARPSYNEQFF. As DNA, the CDR3 is TGTGCCAGCAGTTACGTACTAGCGAGACCCTCCTACAATGAGCAGTTCTTC.